This T cell receptor (beta chain) appears in the sequencing data of a study of regulatory T cells in long-lasting Graves disease. Study outcomes and limitations: Persistent cases of Graves' showed reduced TCR diversity relative to newly diagnosed patients. The study found TRBV28, TRBJ1-2 and TRBJ2-5 favored in persistent disease.

Through Arm-PCR of CDR3 regions and iRepertoire HTBI primers, TCR beta libraries were built. TCRdb reprocessed the multiplex PCR reads with MiXCR, giving one entry per CDR3 protein. The repertoire holds under 450,000 distinct CDR3 sequences, with more than 20% as singletons. Documented time point: persistent/refractory GD, antithyroid drugs over 5 years with positive TRAb. From PBMCs, RNA was extracted and then used to make the TCR library. Clinicians diagnosed Graves' disease using American Thyroid Association guidelines. The CDR3 totals 13 residues. The germline gives CDR1 DFQATT, CDR2 SNEGSKA (reference sequence). After removal of 7 bases from V and 4 bases from J, the junction contained 9 bases not matched to a gene. A word on this clonotype: Its cognate antigen is unknown.

Specimen: peripheral blood mononuclear cells (PBMCs), collected when the disease was refractory, from a patient treated with antithyroid drugs. The V and J genes are TRBV20-1 and TRBJ1-2; 7 positions agree with TRBD1. This receptor was identified in a woman in her thirties or forties with Graves disease. The DNA for the CDR3 is TGCAGTGTTTCAACAGGGGTCGGCTATGGCTACACCTTC. Amino acids: CSVSTGVGYGYTF.